This entry concerns a single TCR beta chain. The data derive from a study of blood T cell repertoires in COVID-19. Study-wide context: The United States, Italy and Spain were the sources of the acute and convalescent COVID-19 samples. Sample material is recorded as cDNA or gDNA derived from T cells, B-cell-depleted T cells, or PBMCs.

In germline, CDR1 is LGHNA, CDR2 YNFKEQ. This CDR3 has 17 amino acids. Germline trimming cut 0 bases from V and 5 bases from J; bases unmatched to any gene: 8. Authors' methods: Amplified reference gene primers provided the basis for estimating nucleated cell counts. The protocol was immunoSEQ multiplex PCR, while the TCRdb copy is restricted to in-frame clones and leaves out a portion. That table supplies the V and J calls and clone size; D and trimming were determined from the DNA. The sample lists 150,000 to 200,000 clones, 80% to 90% occurring once. V is TRBV4-2 and J is TRBJ2-3; 10 nucleotides line up with TRBD2. Source material: peripheral blood. This receptor was obtained from a man aged 40-49 years with active or convalescent COVID-19. CDR3 nucleotides: TGTGCCAGCAGCCAAGAACCCCTAGCGGGGGACCAAGATACGCAGTATTTT. Amino acids: CASSQEPLAGDQDTQYF.